This T cell receptor (beta chain) derives from a study of CD8+ T cells in alopecia areata. As the sequencing template, cDNA was produced by extracting RNA and reverse transcribing it. Method: immunoSEQ multiplex PCR; TCRdb's copy keeps in-frame clones and lacks some. The sample has fewer than 110,000 clones, roughly 56% seen once. General observations from the study: Scalp sample data also include resident alphabeta T cells from normal skin. Whereas mice showed it more clearly, TCR sharing across patients was murkier, possibly because of HLA.

This clone was detected only a few times. Its matching antigen is unknown. Trimming shortened V by 0 bases and J by 5 bases, and 8 bases separated the two germline ends. The germline V gene has CDR1 PRHDT and CDR2 FYEKMQ (reference sequence). The CDR3 length is 14 residues. Indicated treatment: oral pan-JAK inhibitor, 5-10 mg twice daily. Those with alopecia areata gave lesional scalp punch biopsies and peripheral blood. The sample in question was CD8+ T cells sorted from blood, obtained at approximately week 56, from a patient treated with tofacitinib. The V and J genes are TRBV13 and TRBJ2-1; D is perhaps TRBD1 (6 bases). The sequence was collected from a human donor with alopecia areata. The CDR3 sequence: CASSLGQGDNEQFF. Here the CDR3 DNA reads TGTGCCAGCAGCTTAGGACAGGGTGACAATGAGCAGTTCTTC.